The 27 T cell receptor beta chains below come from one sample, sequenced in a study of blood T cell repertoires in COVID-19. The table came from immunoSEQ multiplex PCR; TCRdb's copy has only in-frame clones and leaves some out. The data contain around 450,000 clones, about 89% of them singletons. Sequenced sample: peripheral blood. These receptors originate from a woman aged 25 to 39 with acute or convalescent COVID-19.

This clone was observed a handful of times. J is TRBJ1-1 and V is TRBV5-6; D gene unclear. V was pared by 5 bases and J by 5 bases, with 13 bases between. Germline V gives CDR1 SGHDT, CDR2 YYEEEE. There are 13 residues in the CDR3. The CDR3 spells CASSTASRTEAFF. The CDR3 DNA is TGTGCCAGCAGTACAGCCTCCCGGACTGAAGCTTTCTTT.

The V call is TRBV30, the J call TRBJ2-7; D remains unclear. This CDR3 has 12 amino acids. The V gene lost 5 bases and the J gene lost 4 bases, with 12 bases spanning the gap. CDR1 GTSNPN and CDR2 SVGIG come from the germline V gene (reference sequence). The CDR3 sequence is CAWGQELYEQYF. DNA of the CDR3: TGTGCCTGGGGGCAGGAATTGTACGAGCAGTACTTC.

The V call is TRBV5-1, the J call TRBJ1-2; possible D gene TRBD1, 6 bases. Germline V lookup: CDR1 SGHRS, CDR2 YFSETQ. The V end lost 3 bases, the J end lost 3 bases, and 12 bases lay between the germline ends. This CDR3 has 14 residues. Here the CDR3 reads CASSSQGADYGYTF. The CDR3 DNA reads TGCGCCAGCAGCTCACAGGGTGCCGACTATGGCTACACCTTC. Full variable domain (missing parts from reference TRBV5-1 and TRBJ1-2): KAGVTQTPRYLIKTRGQQVTLSCSPISGHRSVSWYQQTPGQGLQFLFEYFSETQRNKGNFPGRFSGRQFSNSRSEMNVSTLELGDSALYLCASSSQGADYGYTFGSGTRLTVV.

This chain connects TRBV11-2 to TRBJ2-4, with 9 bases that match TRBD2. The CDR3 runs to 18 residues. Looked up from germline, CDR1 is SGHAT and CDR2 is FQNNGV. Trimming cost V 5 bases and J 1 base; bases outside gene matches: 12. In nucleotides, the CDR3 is TGTGCCAGCAGCCGCGGGGGGGATGTAAAACCGGCCAAAAACATTCAGTACTTC. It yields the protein CASSRGGDVKPAKNIQYF.

CDR3 coding DNA: TGTGCCATCAGTGAGTCGACAGGGAGGATCTATGGCTACACCTTC. Its translation: CAISESTGRIYGYTF. The chain carries TRBV10-3 and TRBJ1-2; 7 bases line up with TRBD1. The ends lost 0 bases at V and 4 bases at J; junction bases unmatched: 5. CDR3 length equals 15 residues. Germline V gene lookup returns CDR1 ENHRY and CDR2 SYGVKD.

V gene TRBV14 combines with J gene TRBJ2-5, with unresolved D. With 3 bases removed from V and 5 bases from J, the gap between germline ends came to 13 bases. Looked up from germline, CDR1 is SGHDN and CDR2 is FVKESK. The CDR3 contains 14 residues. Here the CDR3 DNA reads TGTGCCAGCAGCCATTCGGGTCCTTGGGAGACCCAGTACTTC. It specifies CASSHSGPWETQYF.

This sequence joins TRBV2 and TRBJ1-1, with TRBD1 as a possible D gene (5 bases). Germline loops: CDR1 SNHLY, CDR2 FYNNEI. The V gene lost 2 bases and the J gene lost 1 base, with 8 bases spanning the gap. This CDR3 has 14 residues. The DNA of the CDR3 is TGTGCCAGCAGTGAAAACAGGAGGAACACTGAAGCTTTCTTT. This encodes CASSENRRNTEAFF.

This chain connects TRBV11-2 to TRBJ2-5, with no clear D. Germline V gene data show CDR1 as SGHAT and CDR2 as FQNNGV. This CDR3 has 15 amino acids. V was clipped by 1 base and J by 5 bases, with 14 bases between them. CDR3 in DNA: TGTGCCAGCAGCTTAGGGCAACTCCTCAGGGAGACCCAGTACTTC. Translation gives CASSLGQLLRETQYF.

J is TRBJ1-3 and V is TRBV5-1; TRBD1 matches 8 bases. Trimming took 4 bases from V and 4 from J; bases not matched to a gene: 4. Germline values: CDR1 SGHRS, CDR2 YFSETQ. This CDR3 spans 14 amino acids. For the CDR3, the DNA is TGCGCCAGCAGCCGGACAGGGAACGGAAACACCATATATTTT. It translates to CASSRTGNGNTIYF.

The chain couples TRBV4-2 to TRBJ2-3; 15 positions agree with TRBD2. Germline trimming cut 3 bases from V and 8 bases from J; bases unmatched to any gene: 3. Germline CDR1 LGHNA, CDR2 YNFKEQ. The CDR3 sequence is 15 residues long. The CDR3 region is CASSHGTSGGITQYF. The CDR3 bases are TGTGCCAGCAGCCACGGGACTAGCGGGGGGATTACGCAGTATTTT.

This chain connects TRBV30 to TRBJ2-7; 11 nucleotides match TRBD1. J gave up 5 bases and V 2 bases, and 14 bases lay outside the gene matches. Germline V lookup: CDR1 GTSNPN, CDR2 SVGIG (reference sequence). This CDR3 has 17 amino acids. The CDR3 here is CAWSTFIGQGAVNEQYF. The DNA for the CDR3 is TGTGCCTGGAGTACCTTCATAGGACAGGGGGCTGTAAACGAGCAGTACTTC.

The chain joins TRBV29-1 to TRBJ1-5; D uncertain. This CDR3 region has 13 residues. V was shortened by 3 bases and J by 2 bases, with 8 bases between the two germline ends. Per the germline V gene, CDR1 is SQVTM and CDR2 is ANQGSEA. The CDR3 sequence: CSVDVGGNQPQHF. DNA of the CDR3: TGCAGCGTTGATGTGGGCGGCAATCAGCCCCAGCATTTT.

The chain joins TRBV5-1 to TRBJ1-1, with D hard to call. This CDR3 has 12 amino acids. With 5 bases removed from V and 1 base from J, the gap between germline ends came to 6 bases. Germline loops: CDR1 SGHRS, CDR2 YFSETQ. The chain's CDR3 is CASRQRNTEAFF. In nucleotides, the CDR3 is TGCGCCAGCAGACAAAGGAACACTGAAGCTTTCTTT.

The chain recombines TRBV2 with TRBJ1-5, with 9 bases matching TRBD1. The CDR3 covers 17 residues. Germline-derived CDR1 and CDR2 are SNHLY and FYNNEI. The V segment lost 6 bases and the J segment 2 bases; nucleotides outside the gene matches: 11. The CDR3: CASSFARTGAGNQPQHF. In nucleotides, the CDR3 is TGTGCCAGCAGCTTTGCCAGGACAGGGGCGGGCAATCAGCCCCAGCATTTT.

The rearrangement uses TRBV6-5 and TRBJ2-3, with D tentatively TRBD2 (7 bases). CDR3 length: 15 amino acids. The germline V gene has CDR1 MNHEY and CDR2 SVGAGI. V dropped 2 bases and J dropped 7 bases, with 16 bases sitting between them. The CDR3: CASSYGAGAGYTQYF. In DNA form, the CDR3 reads TGTGCCAGCAGTTACGGGGCGGGGGCCGGTTATACGCAGTATTTT.

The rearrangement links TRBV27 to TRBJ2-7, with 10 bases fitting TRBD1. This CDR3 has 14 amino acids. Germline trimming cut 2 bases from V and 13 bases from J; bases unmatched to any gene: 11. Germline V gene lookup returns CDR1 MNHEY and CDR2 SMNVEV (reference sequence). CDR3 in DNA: TGTGCCAGCAGTTTAGTCGGGACAGGGGAACCAGTATACTTC. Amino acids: CASSLVGTGEPVYF.

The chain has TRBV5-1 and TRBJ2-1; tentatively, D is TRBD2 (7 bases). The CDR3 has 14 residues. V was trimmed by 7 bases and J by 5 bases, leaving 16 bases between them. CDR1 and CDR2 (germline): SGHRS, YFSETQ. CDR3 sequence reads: CASATGGYDNEQFF. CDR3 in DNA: TGCGCCAGCGCTACGGGGGGCTACGACAATGAGCAGTTCTTC.

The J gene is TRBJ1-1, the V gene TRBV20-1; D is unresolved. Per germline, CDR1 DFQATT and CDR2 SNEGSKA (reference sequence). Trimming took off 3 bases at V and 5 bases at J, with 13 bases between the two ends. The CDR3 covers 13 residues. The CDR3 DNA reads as TGCAGTGCTAGTTGGGAGGGAGGGACTGAAGCTTTCTTT. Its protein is CSASWEGGTEAFF.

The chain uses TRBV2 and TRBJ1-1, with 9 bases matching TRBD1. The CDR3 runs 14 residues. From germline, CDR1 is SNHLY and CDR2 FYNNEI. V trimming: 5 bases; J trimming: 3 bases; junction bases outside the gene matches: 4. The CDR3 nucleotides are TGTGCCAGCAGTATCGACAGGGGGGACACTGAAGCTTTCTTT. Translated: CASSIDRGDTEAFF.

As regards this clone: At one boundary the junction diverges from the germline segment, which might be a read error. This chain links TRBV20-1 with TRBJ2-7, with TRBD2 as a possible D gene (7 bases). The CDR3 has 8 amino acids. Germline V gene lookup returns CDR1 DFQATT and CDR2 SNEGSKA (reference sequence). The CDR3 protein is CRVGGGRF. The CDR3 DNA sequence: TGCAGAGTTGGGGGGGGGCGCTTC.

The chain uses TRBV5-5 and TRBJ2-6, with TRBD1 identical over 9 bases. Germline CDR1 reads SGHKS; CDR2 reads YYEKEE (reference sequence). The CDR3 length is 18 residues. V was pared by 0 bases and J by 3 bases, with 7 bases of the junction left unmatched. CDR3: CASSLAETGGLGANVLTF. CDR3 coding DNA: TGTGCCAGCAGCTTGGCCGAAACAGGGGGCCTTGGGGCCAACGTCCTGACTTTC.

The CDR3 region has the DNA TGTGCCAGCTCAGCGACCGGGACAGAGATTAATCAGCCCCAGCATTTT. Protein: CASSATGTEINQPQHF. The chain couples TRBV18 to TRBJ1-5, with TRBD1 matching over 7 bases. The CDR3 spans 16 residues. Germline V gives CDR1 KGHSH, CDR2 LQKENI. The trim removed 5 bases at V and 4 bases at J, leaving 11 bases unmatched.

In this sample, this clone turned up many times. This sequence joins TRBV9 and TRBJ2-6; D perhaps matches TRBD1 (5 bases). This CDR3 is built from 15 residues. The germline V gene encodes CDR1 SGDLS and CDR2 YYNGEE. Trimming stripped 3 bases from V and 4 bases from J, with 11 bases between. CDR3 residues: CASSANGAGANVLTF. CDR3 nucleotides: TGTGCCAGCAGCGCGAATGGGGCCGGGGCCAACGTCCTGACTTTC.

The CDR3 protein is CSVAPMAGEYGYTF. CDR3 DNA: TGCAGCGTTGCGCCGATGGCAGGGGAGTATGGCTACACCTTC. The chain uses TRBV29-1 and TRBJ1-2; D may be TRBD1 (6 bases). Trimming pared 4 bases from V and 5 bases from J, leaving 17 bases between. CDR3 length equals 14 residues. Looked up from germline, CDR1 is SQVTM and CDR2 is ANQGSEA.

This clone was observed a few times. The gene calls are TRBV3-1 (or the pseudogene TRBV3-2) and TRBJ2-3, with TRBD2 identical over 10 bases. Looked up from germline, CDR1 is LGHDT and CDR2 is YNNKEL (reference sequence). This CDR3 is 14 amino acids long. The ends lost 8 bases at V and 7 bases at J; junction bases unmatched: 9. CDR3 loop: CASGERGGENTQYF. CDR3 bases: TGTGCCAGCGGAGAGCGGGGGGGCGAAAATACGCAGTATTTT.

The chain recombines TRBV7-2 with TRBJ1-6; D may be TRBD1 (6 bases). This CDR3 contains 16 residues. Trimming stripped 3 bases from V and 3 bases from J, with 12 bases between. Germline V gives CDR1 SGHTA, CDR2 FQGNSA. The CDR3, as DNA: TGTGCCAGCAGCTTGGGGGGGCCCATCTATAATTCACCCCTCCACTTT. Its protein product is CASSLGGPIYNSPLHF.

The CDR3 sequence is CASSSGRTRSYNEQFF. CDR3 bases: TGTGCCAGCAGCTCCGGACGGACTCGTTCCTACAATGAGCAGTTCTTC. This sequence joins TRBV5-4 and TRBJ2-1; D is possibly TRBD2 (5 bases). V was clipped by 3 bases and J by 1 base, with 14 bases between them. The length of the CDR3 is 16 residues. The V gene's germline CDR1 is SGHNT and CDR2 YYREEE (reference sequence).